This TCR beta chain was sequenced during a study of T-cell memory formation after mild COVID-19. Broader study findings: The study found contracting CD4+ clones mainly in CM and EM and contracting CD8+ clones in EMRA. What remained unconfirmed was the SARS-CoV-2 specificity of second-wave clones peaking on day 37.

This clonotype has ten or more counts. Its antigen remains unidentified. V shed 3 bases and J shed 7 bases, with 7 bases lying between them. The V gene's germline CDR1 is SGHTA and CDR2 FQGNSA. This CDR3 contains 12 residues. A 5'RACE reaction primed in the constant segment made cDNA libraries of TCR alpha and TCR beta, and these carried sample barcodes and UMIs. TCRdb itself ran the 5' RACE reads through MiXCR, one entry per CDR3 protein. Among 130,000 to 150,000 distinct CDR3 sequences, about 5.5% were seen once, and the ten largest hold more than 2%. The chain employs TRBV7-2 and TRBJ2-1; D gene ambiguous. The sample consisted of PBMCs or a T cell subset sorted from them (not recorded which). This TCR was sampled from an adult woman who had mild COVID-19 (a few samples of this study predate the infection). Cell type and time point are not known. The DNA for the CDR3 is TGTGCCAGCAGCTTGGAAGTGAATGAGCAGTTCTTC. As protein: CASSLEVNEQFF.